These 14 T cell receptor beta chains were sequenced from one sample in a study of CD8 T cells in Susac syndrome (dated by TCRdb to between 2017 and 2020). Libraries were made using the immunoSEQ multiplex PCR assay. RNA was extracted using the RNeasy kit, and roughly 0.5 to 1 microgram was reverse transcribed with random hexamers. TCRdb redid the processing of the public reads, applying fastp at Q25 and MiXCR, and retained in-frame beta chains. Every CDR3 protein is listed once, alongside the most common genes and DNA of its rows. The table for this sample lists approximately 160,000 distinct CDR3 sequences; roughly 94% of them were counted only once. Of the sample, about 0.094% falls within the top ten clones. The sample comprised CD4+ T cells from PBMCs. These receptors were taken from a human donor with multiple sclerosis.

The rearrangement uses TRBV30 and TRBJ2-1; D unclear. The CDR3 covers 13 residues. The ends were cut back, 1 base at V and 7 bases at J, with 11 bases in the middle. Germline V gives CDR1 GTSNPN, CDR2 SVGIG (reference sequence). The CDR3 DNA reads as TGTGCCTGGAGTGCCCTCTGGGGAAATGAGCAGTTCTTC. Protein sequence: CAWSALWGNEQFF.

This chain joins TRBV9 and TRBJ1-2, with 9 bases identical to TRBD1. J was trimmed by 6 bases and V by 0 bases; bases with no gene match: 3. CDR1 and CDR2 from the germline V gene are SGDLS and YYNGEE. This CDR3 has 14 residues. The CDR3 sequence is CASSVEQGANGYTF. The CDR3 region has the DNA TGTGCCAGCAGCGTAGAACAGGGGGCGAATGGCTACACCTTC.

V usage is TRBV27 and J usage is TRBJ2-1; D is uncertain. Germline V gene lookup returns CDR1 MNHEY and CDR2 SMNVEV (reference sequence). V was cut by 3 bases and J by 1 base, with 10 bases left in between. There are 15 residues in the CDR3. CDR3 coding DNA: TGTGCCAGCAGTTTTGTACCCTCGTCCTACAATGAGCAGTTCTTC. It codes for CASSFVPSSYNEQFF.

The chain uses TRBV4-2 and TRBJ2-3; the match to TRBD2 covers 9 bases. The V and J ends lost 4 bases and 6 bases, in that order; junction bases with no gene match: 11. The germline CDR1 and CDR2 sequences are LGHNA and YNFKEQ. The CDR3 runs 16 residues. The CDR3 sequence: CASSPLAGVSADTQYF. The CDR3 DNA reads TGTGCCAGCAGCCCTTTAGCGGGAGTCAGCGCGGATACGCAGTATTTT.

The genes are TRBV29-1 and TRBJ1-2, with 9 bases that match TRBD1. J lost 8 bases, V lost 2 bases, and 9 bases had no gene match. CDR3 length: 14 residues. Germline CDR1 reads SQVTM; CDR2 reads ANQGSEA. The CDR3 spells CSVEKAWTGDGYTF. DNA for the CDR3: TGCAGCGTTGAAAAGGCGTGGACAGGGGACGGCTACACCTTC.

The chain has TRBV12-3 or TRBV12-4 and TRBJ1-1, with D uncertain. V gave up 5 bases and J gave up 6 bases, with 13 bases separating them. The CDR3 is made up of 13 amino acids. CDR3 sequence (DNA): TGTGCCAGCAGTCCCGCCGGGCAGGCTGAAGCTTTCTTT. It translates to CASSPAGQAEAFF.

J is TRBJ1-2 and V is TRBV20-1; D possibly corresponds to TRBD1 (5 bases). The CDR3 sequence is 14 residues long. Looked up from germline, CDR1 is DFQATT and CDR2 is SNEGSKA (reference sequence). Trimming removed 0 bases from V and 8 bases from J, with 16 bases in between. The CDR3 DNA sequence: TGCAGTGCTAGAGACTACCAAGGGGCTCAAGGCTACACCTTC. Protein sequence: CSARDYQGAQGYTF.

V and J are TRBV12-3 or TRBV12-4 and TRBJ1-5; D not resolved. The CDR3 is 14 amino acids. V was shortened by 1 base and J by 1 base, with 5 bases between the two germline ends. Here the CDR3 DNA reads TGTGCCAGCAGTTTAGGGGCGAGCAATCAGCCCCAGCATTTT. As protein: CASSLGASNQPQHF.

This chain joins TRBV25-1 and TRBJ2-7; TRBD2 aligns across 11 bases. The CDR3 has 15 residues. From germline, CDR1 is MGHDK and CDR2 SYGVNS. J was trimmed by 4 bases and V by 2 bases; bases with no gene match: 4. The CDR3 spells CASSEGGLAVYEQYF. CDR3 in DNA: TGTGCCAGCAGTGAAGGGGGACTAGCGGTTTACGAGCAGTACTTC.

CDR3 region: CASSVRRVNGANVLTF. CDR3 DNA: TGTGCCAGCAGTGTGAGGCGGGTAAATGGGGCCAACGTCCTGACTTTC. The J gene is TRBJ2-6, the V gene TRBV12-3 or TRBV12-4; tentatively, D is TRBD2 (5 bases). CDR3 length: 16 amino acids. Trimming cost V 5 bases and J 3 bases, with 14 bases left between them.

In DNA form, the CDR3 reads TGTGCCAGCATCAAACGGGAGGGGAATGAGCAGTTCTTC. Its translation is CASIKREGNEQFF. The chain links TRBV28 to TRBJ2-1; 8 bases fit TRBD2. CDR3 size: 13 residues. Trimming removed 7 bases from V and 7 bases from J; junction bases left unmatched: 6. Germline V lookup: CDR1 MDHEN, CDR2 SYDVKM.

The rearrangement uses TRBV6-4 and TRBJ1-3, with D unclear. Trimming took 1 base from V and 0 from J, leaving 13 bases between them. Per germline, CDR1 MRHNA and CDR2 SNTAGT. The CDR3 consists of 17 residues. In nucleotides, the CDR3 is TGTGCCAGCAGTGACTACGTCTCCGGGATCTCTGGAAACACCATATATTTT. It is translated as CASSDYVSGISGNTIYF.

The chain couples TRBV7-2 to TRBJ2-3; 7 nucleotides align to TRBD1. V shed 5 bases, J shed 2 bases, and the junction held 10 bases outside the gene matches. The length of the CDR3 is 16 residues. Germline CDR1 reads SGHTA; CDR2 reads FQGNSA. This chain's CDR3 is CASSLGTARSTDTQYF. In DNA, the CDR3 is TGTGCCAGCAGCCTAGGGACAGCTCGATCCACAGATACGCAGTATTTT.

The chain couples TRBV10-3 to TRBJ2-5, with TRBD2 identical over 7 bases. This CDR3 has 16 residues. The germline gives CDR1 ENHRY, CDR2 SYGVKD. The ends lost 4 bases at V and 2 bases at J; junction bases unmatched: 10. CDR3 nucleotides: TGTGCCATCAGTGCAATACGGGAGGACCTACAAGAGACCCAGTACTTC. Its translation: CAISAIREDLQETQYF.